Listed below are T cell receptor beta chains from one sample, sequenced in a study of memory CD4+ T cells and cytomegalovirus serostatus. Profiled with immunoSEQ multiplex PCR; TCRdb holds only in-frame clones, not every one. The data show some 48,000 clones, about 77% seen once. Sequencing was carried out using memory CD4+ T cells from blood. The receptors here all came from an adult in good health and CMV-seronegative. Each CDR3 is given with its conserved first and last residue. The order of the fields is clone size, J gene, V gene, D gene, CDR3 DNA, CDR3 protein. The D gene is left open where the match is weak. Size tells how often a clone was seen (once, few, many) or the class of an expanded clone, and some rows leave it out.

>NA|TRBJ1-1|TRBV7-2|NA
TGTGCCAGCAGCCCCCTTATGAGGAACACTGAAGCTTTCTTT
CASSPLMRNTEAFF
>NA|TRBJ1-4|TRBV5-1|TRBD1
TGCGCCAGCAGCTTCAAAGGGGGCCAGGAAAAACTGTTTTTT
CASSFKGGQEKLFF
>NA|TRBJ2-3|TRBV19|NA
TGTGCCAGTATCATAAACTCGGGGATTAGCACAGATACGCAGTATTTT
CASIINSGISTDTQYF
>NA|TRBJ2-5|TRBV5-1|TRBD2
TGCGCCAGCAGCACAGCGGGAGGAGGTAGAGAGACCCAGTACTTC
CASSTAGGGRETQYF
>NA|TRBJ2-5|TRBV19|TRBD1
TGTGCCAGTAGTATAGAAGCGACAGGGGGCGATGAGACCCAGTACTTC
CASSIEATGGDETQYF
>NA|TRBJ1-2|TRBV5-1|TRBD1
TGCGCCAGCAGCTTCCCCTCGACAGGGGCTTTGGATACGGGTGGCTACACCTTC
CASSFPSTGALDTGGYTF
>NA|TRBJ1-2|TRBV6-6|TRBD1
TGTGCCAGCAGTTACCCCGACAGGGGAGGACGCGGCTACACCTTC
CASSYPDRGGRGYTF
>NA|TRBJ2-3|TRBV11-2|NA
TGTGCCAGCAGCTTAGATTACGCTAGCCTCCTCACAGATACGCAGTATTTT
CASSLDYASLLTDTQYF
>NA|TRBJ2-3|TRBV6-5|TRBD2
TGTGCCAGCAGGCTTCCGGGGGGAACAGATACGCAGTATTTT
CASRLPGGTDTQYF
>NA|TRBJ2-1|TRBV19|NA
TGTGCCAGTAGTATTGGCGGGGGCGCCTACAATGAGCAGTTCTTC
CASSIGGGAYNEQFF
>few|TRBJ1-5|TRBV30|TRBD1
TGTGCCTGGAGTCTATCGGGACAGGGTCATCAGCCCCAGCATTTT
CAWSLSGQGHQPQHF
>NA|TRBJ1-5|TRBV7-9|NA
TGTGCCAGCAGCTTAGATGGGGAGGAGGGCAATCAGCCCCAGCATTTT
CASSLDGEEGNQPQHF
>NA|TRBJ2-2|TRBV9|NA
TGTGCCAGCAGCGCTTCGGGCAGCAACACCGGGGAGCTGTTTTTT
CASSASGSNTGELFF
>NA|TRBJ2-1|TRBV27|NA
TGTGCCAGCAGGCCCCCATATGGTGGGGGGGGCCGAGGGGAGCAGTTCTTC
CASRPPYGGGGRGEQFF
>NA|TRBJ2-7|TRBV7-2|TRBD2
TGTGCCAGCAGCACCCGAGGAACTAGCGGGGGGGCCTCCTACGAGCAGTACTTC
CASSTRGTSGGASYEQYF
>NA|TRBJ1-2|TRBV28|TRBD1
TGTGCCAGCAGGAGTAAGGGGGCGGCAGGGGGCTTGTATGGCTACACCTTC
CASRSKGAAGGLYGYTF
>NA|TRBJ1-4|TRBV10-3|TRBD1
TGTGCCATCAGGCGGGACAGCTCGAATGTTCGCAATGAAAAACTGTTTTTT
CAIRRDSSNVRNEKLFF
>NA|TRBJ2-7|TRBV7-9|TRBD2
TGTGCCAGCAGCCGGGACTACCCTCTCTCCTACGAGCAGTACTTC
CASSRDYPLSYEQYF
>NA|TRBJ1-5|TRBV2|TRBD1
TGTGCCAGCAGCAACAGGGGGCGCGCCCAGCCCCAGCATTTT
CASSNRGRAQPQHF
>NA|TRBJ2-7|TRBV11-3|NA
TGTGCCAGCGGACGGGGTGTCGGCGAGCAGTACTTC
CASGRGVGEQYF
>NA|TRBJ2-4|TRBV5-6|NA
TGTGCCAGCAGCTTGGGGTTGGGGGCAGGGCATCCCTACTTC
CASSLGLGAGHPYF
>few|TRBJ1-3|TRBV7-6|NA
TGTGCCAGCAGCCCAGGGGACGGGGGCTCTGGAAACACCATATATTTT
CASSPGDGGSGNTIYF
>once|TRBJ1-2|TRBV5-4|TRBD1
TGTGCCAGCAGTTCCGGGACAGGGGTCTATGGCTACACCTTC
CASSSGTGVYGYTF
>NA|TRBJ1-2|TRBV30|NA
TGTGCCTGGAGGACAGGCACCTATGGCTACACCTTC
CAWRTGTYGYTF
>NA|TRBJ2-7|TRBV6-6|NA
TGTGCCAGCGGCTCCCCTGACCCAGGCGCCTACGAGCAGTACTTC
CASGSPDPGAYEQYF
>NA|TRBJ1-1|TRBV7-8|NA
TGTGCCAGCTATCTCAGGGGAGTGTATATGAACACTGAAGCTTTCTTT
CASYLRGVYMNTEAFF
>NA|TRBJ2-7|TRBV28|TRBD1
TGTGCCAGCAGTTCGATACGAGACAGGGGTACGGGCGAGCAGTACTTC
CASSSIRDRGTGEQYF
>few|TRBJ1-2|TRBV7-9|TRBD1
TGTGCCAGCAGTCCCATGTTTAGGCAGGGGGCTAACTATGGCTACACCTTC
CASSPMFRQGANYGYTF
>NA|TRBJ1-1|TRBV5-1|NA
TGCGCCAGCAGCTTGGTAGGGCGGTCAAACACTGAAGCTTTCTTT
CASSLVGRSNTEAFF
>NA|TRBJ1-2|TRBV19|NA
TGTGCCAGTAGTGGGATGAGCAGGGGTAAAGATGGCTACACCTTC
CASSGMSRGKDGYTF
>NA|TRBJ2-2|TRBV5-1|NA
TGCGCCAGCAGTCCAGAGAGGACCGGGGAGCTGTTTTTT
CASSPERTGELFF
>NA|TRBJ1-2|TRBV5-4|NA
TGTGCCAGCAAAACTAGCGTGCTCGTCTATGGCTACACCTTC
CASKTSVLVYGYTF
>once|TRBJ2-7|TRBV5-1|TRBD1
TGCGCCAGCAGCGGGGGACAGACCTTCAGCGGCGAGCAGTACTTC
CASSGGQTFSGEQYF
>few|TRBJ1-2|TRBV11-2|NA
TGTGCCAGCAGCTTCCCACAGGGAACTAATAACCTCTATGGCTACACCTTC
CASSFPQGTNNLYGYTF
>NA|TRBJ2-7|TRBV6-1|TRBD2
TGTGCCAGCAATCCGCTAGCGGGGGGTCCTGGGTACTTC
CASNPLAGGPGYF
>NA|TRBJ1-1|TRBV2|TRBD1
TGTGCCAGCAGACGACAGGGGGCATCGACGAACACTGAAGCTTTCTTT
CASRRQGASTNTEAFF
>NA|TRBJ2-7|TRBV5-6|TRBD1
TGTGCCAGCAGCTTTGGGACAGGGCCCTCCTACGAGCAGTACTTC
CASSFGTGPSYEQYF
>once|TRBJ2-1|TRBV28|TRBD1
TGTGCCAGCAGTTTATGGCACAGGGGCCAGGGTGAGCAGTTCTTC
CASSLWHRGQGEQFF
>NA|TRBJ1-1|TRBV7-9|NA
TGTGCCAGCGGCTCAACGGGGAACACTGAAGCTTTCTTT
CASGSTGNTEAFF
>NA|TRBJ1-3|TRBV13|TRBD1
TGTGCCAGCAGCCCGGACAGGACCGACTCTGGAAACACCATATATTTT
CASSPDRTDSGNTIYF